This T cell receptor (beta chain) was captured by sequencing in a study of CD8+CD57+ T cells in acquired aplastic anemia. This clonotype was observed many times. The use of genomic DNA as template underpinned the TCR beta VDJ and CDR3 profiling. TCRdb reprocessed the reads via MiXCR and lists one record per CDR3 protein. The sample lists around 200,000 distinct CDR3 sequences, 54% occurring once. The CDR3 sequence is 15 residues long. In germline, CDR1 is MNHNS, CDR2 SASEGT. V trimming: 5 bases; J trimming: 5 bases; junction bases outside the gene matches: 9. The V and J genes are TRBV6-1 and TRBJ2-7, with 10 bases fitting TRBD1. Sequencing was carried out using sorted CD4+, CD8+, or CD8+CD57+ T cells (not recorded which) from PBMCs. This sequence originates from a human donor in good health, serving as a control. The CDR3 region has the DNA TGTGCCAGCAGTCCCGCCGGGACAGGGGTTAACGAGCAGTACTTC. Protein sequence: CASSPAGTGVNEQYF.